Below are 30 T cell receptor beta chains sequenced from a single sample in a study of post-analysis software for immune sequencing data. Study observations and caveats: In patients, TRBV5-6, TRBV5-1 and TRBV20-1 belonged to five or six TRBV segments found more frequently than in controls.

These receptors have no known antigen. Presence of unique molecular identifiers characterized the TCR beta cDNA libraries. TCRdb re-analysed the PCR reads in MiXCR, keeping a single row per CDR3 protein. The sample has hundreds of thousands of distinct CDR3 sequences, under 70% seen once. Sequencing was performed on blood. Every receptor here comes from a girl between 10 and 17 years old with multiple sclerosis.

This chain joins TRBV6-1 and TRBJ2-7, with TRBD1 as a possible D gene (5 bases). Germline CDR1 and CDR2: MNHNS and SASEGT. Trimming took off 6 bases at V and 5 bases at J, with 14 bases between the two ends. The CDR3 extends over 13 amino acids. The DNA of the CDR3 is TGTGCCAGCAGAGGGGCCTCTACACACGAGCAGTACTTC. Encoded protein: CASRGASTHEQYF.

This chain joins TRBV7-9 and TRBJ2-6; 9 bases are shared with TRBD1. The CDR3 contains 17 residues. Germline V gene lookup returns CDR1 SEHNR and CDR2 FQNEAQ (reference sequence). V gave up 5 bases and J gave up 2 bases; unmatched junction bases: 7. Here the CDR3 DNA reads TGTGCCAGCAGCCCCGGGACAGGGCTCACTGGGGCCAACGTCCTGACTTTC. Amino acids: CASSPGTGLTGANVLTF.

The rearrangement links TRBV29-1 to TRBJ2-1; 7 bases are shared with TRBD2. CDR3 length: 16 residues. CDR1 and CDR2 (germline): SQVTM, ANQGSEA. V lost 7 bases and J lost 8; bases outside the gene matches: 20. The CDR3 DNA is TGCAGCGCCGGTGGGAAAGGGAGGGGCTTGGGCGATGAGCAGTTCTTC. Translating gives CSAGGKGRGLGDEQFF.

This chain links TRBV20-1 with TRBJ2-3; the match to TRBD2 covers 7 bases. Germline trimming cut 1 base from V and 2 bases from J; bases unmatched to any gene: 6. The CDR3 has 15 amino acids. CDR1 is DFQATT, CDR2 SNEGSKA, per germline (reference sequence). DNA for the CDR3: TGCAGTGCTAGAGCTCTGGGACTAAACACAGATACGCAGTATTTT. Translation gives CSARALGLNTDTQYF.

CDR3 in amino acids: CASSFSGSNEQFF. CDR3 DNA: TGTGCCAGCAGCTTCTCCGGGAGCAATGAGCAGTTCTTC. V is TRBV11-1 and J is TRBJ2-1; possible D gene TRBD2, 6 bases. Germline V gene data show CDR1 as SGHAT and CDR2 as FQDESV (reference sequence). V shed 3 bases and J shed 6 bases, with 9 bases lying between them. The CDR3 extends over 13 amino acids. Full variable domain (outside the CDR3, taken from reference TRBV11-1 and TRBJ2-1): EAEVAQSPRYKITEKSQAVAFWCDPISGHATLYWYRQILGQGPELLVQFQDESVVDDSQLPKDRFSAERLKGVDSTLKIQPAELGDSAMYLCASSFSGSNEQFFGPGTRLTVL.

The chain links TRBV5-1 to TRBJ2-7, with D maybe TRBD1 (7 bases). With 6 bases removed from V and 1 base from J, the gap between germline ends came to 14 bases. The CDR3 has 14 residues. From germline, CDR1 is SGHRS and CDR2 YFSETQ. The CDR3 reads CASNLRGDSYEQYF. For the CDR3, the DNA is TGCGCCAGCAACCTCAGGGGGGATTCCTACGAGCAGTACTTC. Using reference TRBV5-1 and TRBJ2-7 for the parts outside the CDR3, the full variable domain is KAGVTQTPRYLIKTRGQQVTLSCSPISGHRSVSWYQQTPGQGLQFLFEYFSETQRNKGNFPGRFSGRQFSNSRSEMNVSTLELGDSALYLCASNLRGDSYEQYFGPGTRLTVT.

V and J are TRBV20-1 and TRBJ1-5; 7 bases line up with TRBD1. Per germline, CDR1 DFQATT and CDR2 SNEGSKA (reference sequence). The V and J ends lost 0 bases and 2 bases, in that order; junction bases with no gene match: 10. The CDR3 sequence is 17 residues long. The CDR3 loop is CSAREPPTGSGNQPQHF. The CDR3, as DNA: TGCAGTGCTAGAGAACCACCGACAGGGAGCGGCAATCAGCCCCAGCATTTT.

The chain joins TRBV18 to TRBJ2-4; tentative D call: TRBD2 (6 bases). This CDR3 region has 14 residues. Germline CDR1 KGHSH, CDR2 LQKENI. The V and J ends lost 0 bases and 13 bases respectively, with 16 bases between them. The CDR3 region has the DNA TGTGCCAGCTCACCACCGGACTCGGGGGTTGAGCAGTACTTC. As protein: CASSPPDSGVEQYF.

The genes are TRBV15 and TRBJ1-5; D is perhaps TRBD1 (5 bases). CDR1 is LNHNV, CDR2 YYDKDF, per germline (reference sequence). V shed 1 base and J shed 5 bases, with 9 bases lying between them. The CDR3 covers 14 residues. The CDR3 sequence: CATSRGWGDQPQHF. CDR3 DNA sequence: TGTGCCACCAGCAGAGGTTGGGGGGATCAGCCCCAGCATTTT.

The chain carries TRBV29-1 and TRBJ2-7; D perhaps matches TRBD2 (6 bases). Trimming took 7 bases from V and 4 from J, leaving 14 bases between them. The CDR3 is 12 residues long. Germline assignment: CDR1 SQVTM and CDR2 ANQGSEA. The CDR3 DNA is TGCAGCGGAGGGCTTGGGGGGTACGAGCAGTACTTC. Its protein product is CSGGLGGYEQYF.

The chain couples TRBV6-1 to TRBJ2-1, with D possibly matching TRBD2 (6 bases). Germline V gene data show CDR1 as MNHNS and CDR2 as SASEGT. The length of the CDR3 is 15 residues. V was shortened by 6 bases and J by 3 bases, with 15 bases between the two germline ends. The CDR3 spells CASSTGTYDYNEQFF. The DNA of the CDR3 is TGTGCCAGCAGCACCGGGACTTACGACTACAATGAGCAGTTCTTC.

This chain uses TRBV7-3 with TRBJ2-3; D remains unclear. Germline V lookup: CDR1 SGHTA, CDR2 FQGTGA. This CDR3 has 15 residues. The germline V and J ends were trimmed by 1 base and 4 bases, with 12 bases remaining between them. CDR3 DNA sequence: TGTGCCAGCAGCTTAAGCGGTTTAGGGCCAGATACGCAGTATTTT. It is translated as CASSLSGLGPDTQYF.

This clonotype was found a few times. The rearrangement uses TRBV7-9 and TRBJ1-2; no definite D call. The CDR3 loop spans 12 amino acids. Deletions cut 3 bases from V and 8 bases from J, with 10 bases between. Germline V gives CDR1 SEHNR, CDR2 FQNEAQ (reference sequence). The CDR3 reads CASSLGSWGYTF. The CDR3 DNA reads as TGTGCCAGCAGCTTGGGCTCGTGGGGCTACACCTTC.

This clonotype was observed a single time. Mismatch with germline at one junction end may stem from a read error. This chain joins TRBV4-1 and TRBJ2-1; D is perhaps TRBD2 (6 bases). The CDR3 extends over 15 amino acids. CDR1 MGHRA and CDR2 YSYEKL come from the germline V gene. The CDR3 spells CASSQEGLGENEQFF. CDR3 in DNA: TGCGCCAGTAGCCAAGAGGGACTGGGGGAGAATGAGCAGTTCTTC.

The chain has TRBV15 and TRBJ1-5; TRBD1 matches 7 bases. V lost 0 bases, J lost 4 bases, and 9 bases stayed unmatched. The germline V gene has CDR1 LNHNV and CDR2 YYDKDF (reference sequence). The CDR3 runs 17 residues. The CDR3 sequence is CATSRDRIGQDNQPQHF. CDR3 nucleotides: TGTGCCACCAGCAGAGATAGGATAGGACAGGATAATCAGCCCCAGCATTTT.

This clonotype has just a few counts. V and J are TRBV29-1 and TRBJ2-1; 8 nucleotides agree with TRBD2. Germline values: CDR1 SQVTM, CDR2 ANQGSEA. This CDR3 is 14 amino acids long. The ends lost 7 bases at V and 3 bases at J; junction bases unmatched: 8. The CDR3 protein is CSGIASGFYNEQFF. CDR3 nucleotide sequence: TGCAGCGGTATCGCTAGCGGGTTCTACAATGAGCAGTTCTTC.

The rearrangement links TRBV29-1 to TRBJ1-2; 9 bases are a match to TRBD1. After removal of 6 bases from V and 3 bases from J, the junction contained 5 bases not matched to a gene. Germline V gene sequence: CDR1 SQVTM, CDR2 ANQGSEA. CDR3 length: 13 residues. CDR3 nucleotides: TGCAGCGTGAACAGGGGGCTGGACTATGGCTACACCTTC. Amino acids: CSVNRGLDYGYTF. Filled out from reference TRBV29-1 and TRBJ1-2, the complete variable domain reads SAVISQKPSRDICQRGTSLTIQCQVDSQVTMMFWYRQQPGQSLTLIATANQGSEATYESGFVIDKFPISRPNLTFSTLTVSNMSPEDSSIYLCSVNRGLDYGYTFGSGTRLTVV.

A single count supports this clonotype. The gene calls are TRBV29-1 and TRBJ1-5; weak D call: TRBD1 (6 bases). V was pared by 7 bases and J by 2 bases, with 9 bases between. Germline V lookup: CDR1 SQVTM, CDR2 ANQGSEA. The CDR3 runs to 12 residues. The CDR3 coding sequence is TGCAGCGCAACAGGGCGCAATCAGCCCCAGCATTTT. Its protein is CSATGRNQPQHF.

A few counts support this clonotype. The rearrangement uses TRBV3-1 and TRBJ2-3, with 10 bases fitting TRBD2. Trimming cost V 2 bases and J 4 bases; bases outside gene matches: 3. The CDR3 runs 15 residues. Per the germline V gene, CDR1 is LGHDT and CDR2 is YNNKEL (reference sequence). The chain's CDR3 is CASSQLAGVADTQYF. The CDR3 DNA reads TGTGCCAGCAGCCAACTAGCGGGAGTGGCAGATACGCAGTATTTT.

This clonotype was observed a handful of times. The chain couples TRBV7-8 to TRBJ2-4, with D possibly TRBD2 on 6 matching bases. Germline CDR1 is SGHVS and CDR2 is FQNEAQ. CDR3 length equals 15 residues. V was clipped by 6 bases and J by 4 bases, with 16 bases between them. CDR3 coding DNA: TGTGCCAGCAGTCCCTCGGGACTTGTAAAAAACATTCAGTACTTC. Translation gives CASSPSGLVKNIQYF.

The V and J genes are TRBV20-1 and TRBJ2-3, with D possibly being TRBD2 (5 bases). The CDR3 is 14 amino acids. Per the germline V gene, CDR1 is DFQATT and CDR2 is SNEGSKA (reference sequence). Trimming removed 3 bases from V and 3 bases from J, with 13 bases in between. CDR3 in amino acids: CSARQPGLTDTQYF. The CDR3, as DNA: TGCAGTGCTAGGCAACCGGGGTTAACAGATACGCAGTATTTT.

This clonotype was observed a handful of times. The gene calls are TRBV27 and TRBJ1-2; the D is unclear. The ends were cut back, 3 bases at V and 2 bases at J, with 7 bases in the middle. The CDR3 covers 13 residues. The V gene's germline CDR1 is MNHEY and CDR2 SMNVEV (reference sequence). DNA of the CDR3: TGTGCCAGCAGTTTCAAGGAGAACTATGGCTACACCTTC. Encoded protein: CASSFKENYGYTF.

A few counts support this clonotype. The chain has TRBV20-1 and TRBJ2-3, with TRBD2 matching 9 bases. The CDR3 is 16 residues long. The germline gives CDR1 DFQATT, CDR2 SNEGSKA (reference sequence). After removal of 0 bases from V and 5 bases from J, the junction contained 9 bases not matched to a gene. The CDR3 spells CSARDFVAGAGDTQYF. The CDR3 coding sequence is TGCAGTGCTAGAGATTTTGTAGCGGGAGCGGGAGATACGCAGTATTTT.

The chain has TRBV6-5 and TRBJ2-5, with D possibly called TRBD1 or TRBD2 (5 bases each). Germline-derived CDR1 and CDR2 are MNHEY and SVGAGI. Trimming shortened V by 8 bases and J by 10 bases, and 17 bases separated the two germline ends. This CDR3 is 12 amino acids long. CDR3 in DNA: TGTGCCAGCGGGCGCTCCGTTGGGGGCCAGTACTTC. Residues: CASGRSVGGQYF.

This sequence joins TRBV20-1 and TRBJ2-1, with 8 positions matching TRBD2. The germline gives CDR1 DFQATT, CDR2 SNEGSKA (reference sequence). Trimming removed 3 bases from V and 7 bases from J; junction bases left unmatched: 11. This CDR3 spans 15 amino acids. The CDR3: CSASGGAGARNEQFF. CDR3 nucleotide sequence: TGCAGTGCTAGCGGGGGGGCCGGGGCAAGAAATGAGCAGTTCTTC.

The gene calls are TRBV12-3 or TRBV12-4 and TRBJ1-6; no firm D call. With 3 bases removed from V and 8 bases from J, the gap between germline ends came to 20 bases. The CDR3 length is 17 residues. The CDR3 is CASSFFRTTRSDSPLHF. As DNA, the CDR3 is TGTGCCAGCAGTTTTTTTCGGACGACACGGAGCGATTCACCCCTCCACTTT.

This clonotype turned up a few times. The chain's CDR3 is CSVETLSYEQYF. The CDR3 coding sequence is TGCAGCGTTGAAACTCTCTCCTACGAGCAGTACTTC. The chain links TRBV29-1 to TRBJ2-7; D gene uncertain. Germline V lookup: CDR1 SQVTM, CDR2 ANQGSEA. Trimming shortened V by 2 bases and J by 0 bases, and 5 bases separated the two germline ends. The CDR3 runs to 12 residues.

The CDR3 loop is CASSQGTSGRGYNEQYF. The DNA for the CDR3 is TGCGCCAGCAGCCAAGGGACTAGCGGGAGAGGTTACAATGAGCAGTACTTC. The rearrangement uses TRBV4-1 and TRBJ2-1, with 13 bases lining up with TRBD2. The DNA end is more similar to TRBJ2-7, so the J call may be wrong. CDR1 and CDR2 (germline): MGHRA, YSYEKL. The CDR3 runs 17 residues.

The V gene is TRBV27, the J gene TRBJ1-5; TRBD1 matches 7 bases. V was clipped by 5 bases and J by 4 bases; unmatched bases: 8. Germline CDR1 MNHEY, CDR2 SMNVEV (reference sequence). The length of the CDR3 is 15 residues. CDR3 protein: CASSRRDSLNQPQHF. CDR3 DNA sequence: TGTGCCAGCAGTCGCCGGGACAGTTTAAATCAGCCCCAGCATTTT.

The V gene is TRBV7-3, the J gene TRBJ2-7; TRBD2 matches at 8 bases. In germline, CDR1 is SGHTA, CDR2 FQGTGA. The CDR3 runs to 14 residues. V lost 4 bases and J lost 7; bases outside the gene matches: 9. The CDR3 loop is CASSYGTRGNEQYF. The DNA of the CDR3 is TGTGCCAGCAGCTACGGGACTAGGGGCAATGAGCAGTACTTC.